The next 18 T cell receptor beta chains were all read from a single sample in a study of CD8 T cells in Susac syndrome. With random hexamers, reverse transcription was performed on 0.5 to 1 ug of RNA. TCRdb redid the calling of the immunoSEQ multiplex PCR reads with MiXCR, one entry per CDR3 protein. The sample yields approximately 130,000 distinct CDR3 sequences, around 91% seen once. The sequenced material came from CD8+ T cells from PBMCs. The source is a human donor with multiple sclerosis.

The chain joins TRBV5-4 to TRBJ2-7; no firm D call. Trimming removed 2 bases at V and 3 bases at J, with 9 bases between. Germline-derived CDR1 and CDR2 are SGHNT and YYREEE (reference sequence). The CDR3 is made up of 13 amino acids. The CDR3 loop is CASSFYLHYEQYF. Written as DNA, the CDR3 is TGTGCCAGCAGCTTCTATTTACACTACGAGCAGTACTTC.

The gene calls are TRBV15 and TRBJ2-6; 7 bases agree with TRBD1. The CDR3 is 19 residues long. The junction had 8 bases not matched to a gene; V was cut back by 0 bases and J by 0 bases. CDR1 is LNHNV and CDR2 is YYDKDF in the germline V gene (reference sequence). The CDR3 DNA follows: TGTGCCACCAGCAGAGACCCTACAGGGGCTGGCTCTGGGGCCAACGTCCTGACTTTC. Residues: CATSRDPTGAGSGANVLTF.

This chain joins TRBV19 and TRBJ2-3; maybe TRBD1 (5 bases). The CDR3 has 14 residues. In germline, CDR1 is LNHDA, CDR2 SQIVND (reference sequence). The ends were cut back, 6 bases at V and 2 bases at J, with 12 bases in the middle. The CDR3 nucleotides read TGTGCCAGTAGATTCGCGACAGCCACAGATACGCAGTATTTT. Translated, it gives CASRFATATDTQYF.

The rearrangement joins TRBV27 to TRBJ2-5; 8 nucleotides match TRBD2. V lost 5 bases and J lost 5; bases outside the gene matches: 4. Looked up from germline, CDR1 is MNHEY and CDR2 is SMNVEV (reference sequence). CDR3 size: 13 residues. The CDR3 nucleotides read TGTGCCAGCAGTCCGGGGGGGAGGGAGACCCAGTACTTC. Protein product: CASSPGGRETQYF.

This chain uses TRBV20-1 with TRBJ1-1; no reliable D call. Between the trimmed V and J ends, which lost 2 bases and 0 bases, there was a span of 13 bases. This CDR3 region has 15 residues. Germline CDR1 DFQATT, CDR2 SNEGSKA (reference sequence). In DNA form, the CDR3 reads TGCAGTGCTAGACTCTTGAGAGTTCTGAACACTGAAGCTTTCTTT. This encodes CSARLLRVLNTEAFF.

This clonotype was recorded only once. CDR3 amino acids: CAKPGGNIQYF. Written as DNA, the CDR3 is TGTGCCAAACCGGGGGGGAACATTCAGTACTTC. J is TRBJ2-4 and V is TRBV25-1, with 8 bases identical to TRBD2. There are 11 residues in the CDR3. With 10 bases clipped from V and 7 bases from J, the junction kept 3 bases outside the gene matches. CDR1 is MGHDK, CDR2 SYGVNS, per germline.

The genes are TRBV29-1 and TRBJ2-7, with D tentatively TRBD2 (6 bases). The CDR3 length is 14 residues. Trimming stripped 3 bases from V and 9 bases from J, with 21 bases between. CDR1 and CDR2 (germline): SQVTM, ANQGSEA. Here the CDR3 DNA reads TGCAGCGTTGAGACTCGCCAGGGAGGAAATACGCAGTACTTC. This codes for CSVETRQGGNTQYF.

This sequence joins TRBV4-2 and TRBJ2-2; D may be TRBD1 (5 bases). Germline V gene data show CDR1 as LGHNA and CDR2 as YNFKEQ. V gave up 0 bases and J gave up 0 bases, with 17 bases separating them. This CDR3 has 19 residues. CDR3 sequence (DNA): TGTGCCAGCAGCCAAGATCCAGGACACACTTTCTCGAACACCGGGGAGCTGTTTTTT. It codes for CASSQDPGHTFSNTGELFF.

The V gene is TRBV27, the J gene TRBJ2-7; the match to TRBD1 covers 7 bases. Per the germline V gene, CDR1 is MNHEY and CDR2 is SMNVEV (reference sequence). The CDR3 length is 16 residues. V shed 4 bases, J shed 3 bases, and the junction held 12 bases outside the gene matches. CDR3 nucleotides: TGTGCCAGCAGTTCTCACGGGGACAGCATTTTCTACGAGCAGTACTTC. This gives the protein CASSSHGDSIFYEQYF.

The chain recombines TRBV5-6 with TRBJ1-4; 7 positions agree with TRBD1. Germline values: CDR1 SGHDT, CDR2 YYEEEE. V lost 3 bases to trimming and J lost 2 bases; unmatched junction nucleotides: 4. The CDR3 extends over 15 amino acids. Here the CDR3 reads CASSSTGRTNEKLFF. CDR3 in DNA: TGTGCCAGCAGCTCGACAGGGAGGACTAATGAAAAACTGTTTTTT.

This chain links TRBV27 with TRBJ2-1; TRBD2 matches 14 bases. CDR1 and CDR2 from the germline V gene are MNHEY and SMNVEV (reference sequence). This CDR3 has 16 amino acids. Germline trimming cut 9 bases from V and 8 bases from J; bases unmatched to any gene: 12. CDR3 amino acids: CASSRIGTSGSYEQFF. CDR3 coding DNA: TGTGCCAGTAGTAGAATCGGGACTAGCGGGAGCTATGAGCAGTTCTTC.

The chain joins TRBV5-4 to TRBJ2-7; weak D call: TRBD1 (6 bases). Germline-derived CDR1 and CDR2 are SGHNT and YYREEE (reference sequence). V was trimmed by 2 bases and J by 4 bases, leaving 16 bases between them. The CDR3 extends over 15 amino acids. CDR3 sequence: CASSFDLGGIYEQYF. The CDR3 nucleotides are TGTGCCAGCAGCTTTGATCTAGGGGGAATATACGAGCAGTACTTC.

This clonotype was detected only once. This chain joins TRBV20-1 and TRBJ2-7; D may be TRBD2 (6 bases). The CDR3 totals 15 residues. The germline V and J ends were trimmed by 5 bases and 0 bases, with 17 bases remaining between them. From germline, CDR1 is DFQATT and CDR2 SNEGSKA (reference sequence). The CDR3 protein is CSAPNRRDSSYEQYF. CDR3 bases: TGCAGTGCTCCCAATCGGCGGGATAGCTCCTACGAGCAGTACTTC.

This clonotype was seen only once. The J gene is TRBJ2-7, the V gene TRBV29-1, with D maybe TRBD2 (6 bases). Germline assignment: CDR1 SQVTM and CDR2 ANQGSEA. The CDR3 runs 13 residues. V gave up 1 base and J gave up 0 bases, with 7 bases separating them. This chain's CDR3 is CSVEVTSSYEQYF. The DNA for the CDR3 is TGCAGCGTTGAAGTGACTAGCTCCTACGAGCAGTACTTC.

This clonotype has a single count. This chain joins TRBV20-1 and TRBJ2-2; TRBD1 is a possible D gene (5 bases). The CDR3 covers 15 residues. The germline V gene has CDR1 DFQATT and CDR2 SNEGSKA (reference sequence). Trimming removed 0 bases at V and 3 bases at J, with 11 bases between. The CDR3 nucleotides read TGCAGTGCTAGAGATCAACAGGTGTACACCGGGGAGCTGTTTTTT. Translated, it gives CSARDQQVYTGELFF.

J is TRBJ2-7 and V is TRBV2; D is undetermined. The CDR3 is 15 amino acids. The V end lost 11 bases, the J end lost 3 bases, and 23 bases lay between the germline ends. Germline CDR1 SNHLY, CDR2 FYNNEI. The CDR3 region is CASGRYDIVHYEQYF. DNA of the CDR3: TGTGCCTCCGGGCGGTACGACATAGTCCACTACGAGCAGTACTTC.

The V call is TRBV3-1, the J call TRBJ2-2, with unresolved D. This CDR3 comprises 14 residues. CDR1 and CDR2 from the germline V gene are LGHDT and YNNKEL (reference sequence). Trimming left V 0 bases short and J 3 bases short, with 5 bases between. The CDR3 bases are TGTGCCAGCAGCCAAGAATTGGACACCGGGGAGCTGTTTTTT. It specifies CASSQELDTGELFF.

The CDR3 sequence: CAISGTGVDEQFF. The DNA for the CDR3 is TGTGCCATCTCCGGGACAGGGGTGGATGAGCAGTTCTTC. This rearrangement joins TRBV10-3 to TRBJ2-1; TRBD1 matches at 10 bases. V trimming: 8 bases; J trimming: 8 bases; junction bases outside the gene matches: 6. Germline V lookup: CDR1 ENHRY, CDR2 SYGVKD. The CDR3 consists of 13 residues.